A selection of T cell receptor beta chains follows, all from one sample in a study of cytomegalovirus exposure and HLA in healthy donors. The assay was immunoSEQ multiplex PCR, and TCRdb's table has in-frame clones only and misses some. The table shows around 200,000 clones, with around four fifths occurring only once. The specimen sequenced was PBMCs. Receptors were obtained from a woman aged 40 to 50 in good health and CMV-seronegative. CDR3s include the opening cysteine and the closing phenylalanine or tryptophan. The D gene is left open where the match is weak. Some rows have no size entry. The others give once, few or many, or a class for an expanded clone.

V: TRBV7-6
D: .
J: TRBJ2-7
size: .
DNA: TGTGCCAGCAGCCTGCAGGGTTTCTCCTACGAGCAGTACTTC
CDR3: CASSLQGFSYEQYF

V: TRBV10-3
D: TRBD2
J: TRBJ2-1
size: .
DNA: TGTGCCATCAGTGAACTAGAGCGGGGTGAGCAGTTCTTC
CDR3: CAISELERGEQFF

V: TRBV18
D: .
J: TRBJ2-3
size: .
DNA: TGTGCCAGCTCACCATTTGATACAGTGGATACGCAGTATTTT
CDR3: CASSPFDTVDTQYF

V: TRBV19
D: .
J: TRBJ1-1
size: .
DNA: TGTGCCAGCCCGTCGGGGGATACGAACACTGAAGCTTTCTTT
CDR3: CASPSGDTNTEAFF

V: TRBV27
D: TRBD1
J: TRBJ1-5
size: .
DNA: TGTGCCAGCAGTGTTTCGGGACAGACTTATAGCAATCAGCCCCAGCATTTT
CDR3: CASSVSGQTYSNQPQHF

V: TRBV6-1
D: .
J: TRBJ1-1
size: .
DNA: TGTGCCAGCAGCGGACAGCACATGAACACTGAAGCTTTCTTT
CDR3: CASSGQHMNTEAFF

V: TRBV7-6
D: .
J: TRBJ1-1
size: .
DNA: TGTGCCAGCAGCTTTTCTAGGGGGAACACTGAAGCTTTCTTT
CDR3: CASSFSRGNTEAFF

V: TRBV28
D: TRBD1
J: TRBJ2-7
size: .
DNA: TGTGCCGCCTGGGGACAGGGGGCGTCGGACTACGAGCAGTACTTC
CDR3: CAAWGQGASDYEQYF

V: TRBV6-6
D: .
J: TRBJ1-3
size: .
DNA: TGTGCCAGCAGTAGAGACAGATCTGGAAACACCATATATTTT
CDR3: CASSRDRSGNTIYF

V: TRBV13
D: .
J: TRBJ2-7
size: once
DNA: TGTGCCAGCAGCTCCATGGAGTACGAGCAGTACTTC
CDR3: CASSSMEYEQYF

V: TRBV2
D: TRBD2
J: TRBJ2-1
size: .
DNA: TGTGCCAGCAGTCTAGCGGGAGAGCTCTTC
CDR3: CASSLAGELF

V: TRBV30
D: TRBD1
J: TRBJ1-1
size: .
DNA: TGTGCCTGGAGCGGACAGGTGGGGTATGGGGGATTCTTT
CDR3: CAWSGQVGYGGFF

V: TRBV18
D: .
J: TRBJ2-3
size: .
DNA: TGTGCCAGCTCACGAGGCACAGATACGCAGTATTTT
CDR3: CASSRGTDTQYF

V: TRBV5-4
D: .
J: TRBJ1-1
size: .
DNA: TGTGCCAGCAGGCTCAACCCAGAAGGGACTCCTGAAGCTTTCTTT
CDR3: CASRLNPEGTPEAFF

V: TRBV11-2
D: TRBD1
J: TRBJ2-6
size: .
DNA: TGTGCCAGCAGCCTTGCGGGACAGGGTTCTGGGGCCAACGTCCTGACTTTC
CDR3: CASSLAGQGSGANVLTF

V: TRBV4-1
D: .
J: TRBJ2-1
size: .
DNA: TGCGCCAGCAGCCAATCCGCCGGGGGATTTCTTCCTTACAATGAGCAGTTCTTC
CDR3: CASSQSAGGFLPYNEQFF

V: TRBV28
D: .
J: TRBJ2-5
size: .
DNA: TGTGCCAGCAGTACCGACAGTGCCGAGACCCAGTACTTC
CDR3: CASSTDSAETQYF

V: TRBV18
D: .
J: TRBJ1-1
size: .
DNA: TGTGCCAGCTCACTACAGAACAGGGTTTCGAGGACTGAAGCTTTCTTT
CDR3: CASSLQNRVSRTEAFF

V: TRBV7-3
D: TRBD2
J: TRBJ2-1
size: .
DNA: TGTGCCAGCAGCTCCACTAGCGGGAGGGCAAATGAGCAGTTCTTC
CDR3: CASSSTSGRANEQFF

V: TRBV10-3
D: .
J: TRBJ2-7
size: .
DNA: TGTGCCATCAGTGAGCTAACAGGGTCGTTCGAGCAGTACTTC
CDR3: CAISELTGSFEQYF

V: TRBV9
D: .
J: TRBJ2-1
size: .
DNA: TGTGCCAGCAGCGTAGGGGGCAGGGACTACAATGAGCAGTTCTTC
CDR3: CASSVGGRDYNEQFF

V: TRBV6-6
D: TRBD1
J: TRBJ2-5
size: .
DNA: TGTGCCAGCAGTGCCCCGGGCAGGGGGTACCAAGAGACCCAGTACTTC
CDR3: CASSAPGRGYQETQYF

V: TRBV5-8
D: .
J: TRBJ1-3
size: .
DNA: TGTGCCAGCAGCTTTCTACTCTCTGGAAACACCATATATTTT
CDR3: CASSFLLSGNTIYF